This TCR beta chain stems from a study of shared clonotypes between healthy human individuals. Profiling relied on immunoSEQ multiplex PCR, and the TCRdb table lists in-frame clones only, not all of them. Counted here are approximately 1.5 million clones, approximately 98.5% occurring once; the ten biggest clones make up 0.36%. Germline V gene data show CDR1 as SGHKS and CDR2 as YYEKEE (reference sequence). The length of the CDR3 is 14 residues. V was shortened by 3 bases and J by 0 bases, with 7 bases between the two germline ends. Sequenced: naive CD4+ T cells sorted from blood. As for subset: CD45RA+ positively selected. The rearrangement joins TRBV5-5 to TRBJ2-1; D is uncertain. The receptor's source is a man aged 25 to 45 in good health. In nucleotides, the CDR3 is TGTGCCAGCAGCTACACACACTCCTACAATGAGCAGTTCTTC. It codes for CASSYTHSYNEQFF.